This T cell receptor (beta chain) was identified during a study of post-analysis software for immune sequencing data. In the study overall: As for disease course, relapsing-remitting, secondary progressive and progressive-relapsing multiple sclerosis were all included.

Study observations and caveats: Controls significantly exceeded multiple sclerosis patients in normalized Chao1 diversity. When the samples were clustered directly with F measure, those that had been prepared in the same batch showed strong co-clustering.

With respect to this clonotype: Its specificity is not known.

TCR beta cDNA libraries had unique molecular identifiers. TCRdb passed the PCR reads through MiXCR, listing each CDR3 protein once. The sample contains under 650,000 distinct CDR3 sequences, about 40% of which appear only once. Sequencing used blood. The clonotype was recovered from a girl aged 5 to 17 with multiple sclerosis.

This CDR3 reads CASSRTGFGYTF. CDR3 in DNA: TGTGCCAGCAGCAGGACAGGTTTCGGCTACACCTTC. This chain uses TRBV12-3 or TRBV12-4 with TRBJ1-2; 7 bases map to TRBD1. This CDR3 is built from 12 residues. The V gene end was trimmed by 6 bases and the J gene end by 8 bases; junction bases not matched to a gene: 6.